The clone carrying this T cell receptor (beta chain) was recorded many times. The antigen is unknown. The run depth of the assay was deep. For each subset, genomic DNA was distributed in equal portions over several immunoSEQ plates. Sequenced by immunoSEQ multiplex PCR; TCRdb stores in-frame clones only, minus some. The sample includes about 480,000 clones, about three quarters of them seen just once. V was pared by 5 bases and J by 3 bases, with 10 bases between. CDR3 length: 13 residues. The germline gives CDR1 LNHDA, CDR2 SQIVND (reference sequence). The data originate from a study of shared clonotypes between healthy human individuals. Points from the study as a whole: Donor scarcity curtailed the genetic and exposure-history diversity represented herein. Sequencing depth was expected to affect clonotype sharing among donors.

Sequencing used PBMCs. This TCR was recovered from a woman aged 40 to 50 in good health. Some clones in this sample may be carry-over from other donors' samples. This chain uses TRBV19 with TRBJ1-1, with D hard to call. The CDR3 DNA reads TGTGCCAGTAGTCGGAGGTGGGACACTGAAGCTTTCTTT. This encodes CASSRRWDTEAFF.